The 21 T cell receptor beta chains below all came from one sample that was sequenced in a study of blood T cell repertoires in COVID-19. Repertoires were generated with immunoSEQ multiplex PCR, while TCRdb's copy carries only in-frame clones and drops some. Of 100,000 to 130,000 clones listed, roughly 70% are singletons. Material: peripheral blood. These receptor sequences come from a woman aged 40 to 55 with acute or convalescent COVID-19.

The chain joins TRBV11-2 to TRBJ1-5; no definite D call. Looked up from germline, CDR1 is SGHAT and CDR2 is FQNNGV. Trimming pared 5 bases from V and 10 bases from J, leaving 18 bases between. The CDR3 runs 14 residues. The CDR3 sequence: CASSPGSYAAPQHF. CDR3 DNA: TGTGCCAGCAGCCCCGGGTCCTATGCCGCTCCCCAGCATTTT.

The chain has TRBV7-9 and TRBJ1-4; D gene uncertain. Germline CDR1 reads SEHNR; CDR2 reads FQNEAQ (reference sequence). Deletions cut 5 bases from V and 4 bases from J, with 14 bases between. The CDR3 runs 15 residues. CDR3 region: CASSPPNSGNEKLFF. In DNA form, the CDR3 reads TGTGCCAGCAGCCCGCCGAATTCGGGTAATGAAAAACTGTTTTTT.

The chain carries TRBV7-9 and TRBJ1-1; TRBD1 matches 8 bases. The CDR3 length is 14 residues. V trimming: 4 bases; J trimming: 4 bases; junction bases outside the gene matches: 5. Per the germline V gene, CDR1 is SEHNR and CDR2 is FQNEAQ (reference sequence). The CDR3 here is CASSSATGVTEAFF. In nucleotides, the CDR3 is TGTGCCAGCAGCTCAGCGACAGGGGTCACTGAAGCTTTCTTT.

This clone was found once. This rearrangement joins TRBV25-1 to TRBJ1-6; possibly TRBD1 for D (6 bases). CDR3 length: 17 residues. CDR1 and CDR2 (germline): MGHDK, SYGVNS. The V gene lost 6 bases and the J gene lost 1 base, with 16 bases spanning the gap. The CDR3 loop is CASSRGTGGSYNSPLHF. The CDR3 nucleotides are TGTGCCAGCAGCAGGGGAACAGGCGGGTCCTATAATTCACCCCTCCACTTT.

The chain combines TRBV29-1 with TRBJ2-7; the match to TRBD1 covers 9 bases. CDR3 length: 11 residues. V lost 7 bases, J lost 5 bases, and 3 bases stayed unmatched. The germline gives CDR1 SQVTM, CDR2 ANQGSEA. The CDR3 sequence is CSGGQGNEQYF. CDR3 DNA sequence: TGCAGCGGCGGACAGGGGAACGAGCAGTACTTC.

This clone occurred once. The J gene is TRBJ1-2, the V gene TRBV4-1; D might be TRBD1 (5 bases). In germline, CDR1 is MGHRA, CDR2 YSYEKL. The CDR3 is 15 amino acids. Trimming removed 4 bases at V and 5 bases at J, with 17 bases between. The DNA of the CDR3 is TGCGCCAGCAGCCTTTATAACTCAGACAGATATGGCTACACCTTC. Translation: CASSLYNSDRYGYTF.

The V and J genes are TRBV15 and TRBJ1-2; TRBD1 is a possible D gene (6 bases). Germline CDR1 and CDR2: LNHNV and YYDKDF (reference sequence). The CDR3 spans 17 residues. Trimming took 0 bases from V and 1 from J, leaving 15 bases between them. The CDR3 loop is CATSRDGGTGFNYGYTF. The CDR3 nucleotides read TGTGCCACCAGCAGAGATGGCGGTACAGGGTTTAACTATGGCTACACCTTC.

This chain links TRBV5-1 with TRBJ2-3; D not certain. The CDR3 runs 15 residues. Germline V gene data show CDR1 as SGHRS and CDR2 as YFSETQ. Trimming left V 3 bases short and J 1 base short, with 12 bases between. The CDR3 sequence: CASSSYTAGTDTQYF. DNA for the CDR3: TGCGCCAGCAGCTCATACACCGCCGGCACAGATACGCAGTATTTT.

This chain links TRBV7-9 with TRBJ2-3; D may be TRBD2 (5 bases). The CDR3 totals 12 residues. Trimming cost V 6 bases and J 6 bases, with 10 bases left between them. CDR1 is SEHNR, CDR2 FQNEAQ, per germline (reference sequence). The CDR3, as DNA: TGTGCCAGCAGTCCCCCGGGGGATACGCAGTATTTT. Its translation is CASSPPGDTQYF.

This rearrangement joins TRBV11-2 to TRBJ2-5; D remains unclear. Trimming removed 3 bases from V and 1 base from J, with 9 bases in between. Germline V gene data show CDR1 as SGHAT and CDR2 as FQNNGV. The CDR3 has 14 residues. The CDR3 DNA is TGTGCCAGCAGCTTGGCAGGAACCCAAGAGACCCAGTACTTC. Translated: CASSLAGTQETQYF. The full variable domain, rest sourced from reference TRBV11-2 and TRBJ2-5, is EAGVAQSPRYKIIEKRQSVAFWCNPISGHATLYWYQQILGQGPKLLIQFQNNGVVDDSQLPKDRFSAERLKGVDSTLKIQPAKLEDSAVYLCASSLAGTQETQYFGPGTRLLVL.

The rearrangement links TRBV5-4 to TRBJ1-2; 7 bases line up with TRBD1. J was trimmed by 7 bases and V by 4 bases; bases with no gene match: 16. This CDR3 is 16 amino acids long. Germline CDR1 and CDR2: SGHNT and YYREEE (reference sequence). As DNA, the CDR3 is TGTGCCAGCAGCCTTGCAGGAGGGGGCGGTGTGGTTGGCTACACCTTC. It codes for CASSLAGGGGVVGYTF.

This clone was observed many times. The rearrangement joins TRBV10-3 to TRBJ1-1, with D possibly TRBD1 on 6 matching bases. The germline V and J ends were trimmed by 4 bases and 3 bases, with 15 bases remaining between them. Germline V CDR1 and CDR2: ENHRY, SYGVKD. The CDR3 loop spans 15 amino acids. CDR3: CAISGSQGTDTEAFF. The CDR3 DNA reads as TGTGCCATCAGTGGCTCACAGGGTACAGACACTGAAGCTTTCTTT.

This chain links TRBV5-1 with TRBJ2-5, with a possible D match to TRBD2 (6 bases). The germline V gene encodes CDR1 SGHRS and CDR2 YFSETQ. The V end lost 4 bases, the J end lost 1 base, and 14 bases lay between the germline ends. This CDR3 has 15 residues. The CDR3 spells CASSPTPGSQETQYF. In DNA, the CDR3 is TGCGCCAGCAGCCCCACACCCGGGAGCCAAGAGACCCAGTACTTC.

The chain's CDR3 is CASSIDPSGEQTYEQYF. The DNA of the CDR3 is TGTGCCAGTAGTATAGATCCGTCAGGGGAACAGACCTACGAGCAGTACTTC. The chain combines TRBV19 with TRBJ2-7; D is possibly TRBD1 (6 bases). CDR1 is LNHDA, CDR2 SQIVND, per germline (reference sequence). The CDR3 has 17 residues. Trimming removed 0 bases from V and 2 bases from J, with 17 bases in between.

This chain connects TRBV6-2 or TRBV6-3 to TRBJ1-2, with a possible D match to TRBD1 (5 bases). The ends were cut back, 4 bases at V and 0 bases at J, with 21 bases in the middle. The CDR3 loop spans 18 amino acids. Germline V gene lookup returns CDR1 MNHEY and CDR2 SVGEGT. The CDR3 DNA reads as TGTGCCAGCAGTTTGGGGGGGAATCGACAGCCTCCTAACTATGGCTACACCTTC. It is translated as CASSLGGNRQPPNYGYTF.

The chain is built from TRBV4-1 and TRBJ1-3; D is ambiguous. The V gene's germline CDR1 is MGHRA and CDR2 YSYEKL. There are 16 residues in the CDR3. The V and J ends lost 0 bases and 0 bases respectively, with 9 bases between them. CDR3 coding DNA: TGCGCCAGCAGCCAAGACAACAGAGACTCTGGAAACACCATATATTTT. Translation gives CASSQDNRDSGNTIYF.

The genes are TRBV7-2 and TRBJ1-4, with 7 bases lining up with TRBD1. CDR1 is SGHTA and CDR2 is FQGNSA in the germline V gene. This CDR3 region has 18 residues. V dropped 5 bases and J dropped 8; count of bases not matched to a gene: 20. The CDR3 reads CASSPIFRPGTENEKLFF. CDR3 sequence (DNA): TGTGCCAGCAGCCCCATTTTTCGCCCCGGGACAGAAAACGAAAAACTGTTTTTT.

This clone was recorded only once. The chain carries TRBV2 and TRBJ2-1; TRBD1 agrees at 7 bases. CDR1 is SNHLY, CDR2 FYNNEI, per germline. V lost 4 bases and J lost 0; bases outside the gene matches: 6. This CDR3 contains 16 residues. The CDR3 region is CASSVNRGSSYNEQFF. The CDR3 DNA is TGTGCCAGCAGTGTTAACAGGGGCAGCTCCTACAATGAGCAGTTCTTC.

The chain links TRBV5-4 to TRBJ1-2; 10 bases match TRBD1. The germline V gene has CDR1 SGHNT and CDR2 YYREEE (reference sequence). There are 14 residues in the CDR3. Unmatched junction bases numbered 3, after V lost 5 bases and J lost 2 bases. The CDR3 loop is CASSWGQGNYGYTF. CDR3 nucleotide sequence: TGTGCCAGCAGTTGGGGACAGGGGAACTATGGCTACACCTTC.

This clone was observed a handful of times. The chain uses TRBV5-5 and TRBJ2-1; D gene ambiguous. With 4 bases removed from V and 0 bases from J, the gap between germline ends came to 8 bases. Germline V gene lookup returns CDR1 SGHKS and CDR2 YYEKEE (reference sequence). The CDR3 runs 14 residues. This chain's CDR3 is CASSLFSSYNEQFF. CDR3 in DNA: TGTGCCAGCAGCCTTTTCAGCTCCTACAATGAGCAGTTCTTC.

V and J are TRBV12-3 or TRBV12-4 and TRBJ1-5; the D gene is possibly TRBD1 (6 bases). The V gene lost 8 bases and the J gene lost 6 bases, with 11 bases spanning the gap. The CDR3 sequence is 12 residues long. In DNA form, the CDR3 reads TGTGCCAGCCAGCGGGGGCGTCAGCCCCAGCATTTT. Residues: CASQRGRQPQHF.